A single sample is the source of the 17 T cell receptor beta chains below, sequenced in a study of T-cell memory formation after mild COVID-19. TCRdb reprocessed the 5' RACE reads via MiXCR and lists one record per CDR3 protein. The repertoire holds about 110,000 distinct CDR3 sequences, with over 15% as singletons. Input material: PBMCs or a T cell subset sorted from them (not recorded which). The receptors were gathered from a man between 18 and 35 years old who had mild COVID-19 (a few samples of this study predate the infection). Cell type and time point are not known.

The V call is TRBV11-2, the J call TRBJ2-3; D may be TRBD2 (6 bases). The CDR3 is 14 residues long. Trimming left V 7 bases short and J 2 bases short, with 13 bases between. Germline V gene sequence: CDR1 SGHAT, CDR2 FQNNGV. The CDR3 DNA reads TGTGCCAGCAACGAGCGGGTCCCCACAGATACGCAGTATTTT. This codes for CASNERVPTDTQYF.

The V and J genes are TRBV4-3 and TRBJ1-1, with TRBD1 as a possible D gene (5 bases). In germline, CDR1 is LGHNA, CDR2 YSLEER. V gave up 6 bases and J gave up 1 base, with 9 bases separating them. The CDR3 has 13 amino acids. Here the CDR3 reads CASRLTGNTEAFF. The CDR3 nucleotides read TGCGCCAGCAGGCTAACAGGGAACACTGAAGCTTTCTTT.

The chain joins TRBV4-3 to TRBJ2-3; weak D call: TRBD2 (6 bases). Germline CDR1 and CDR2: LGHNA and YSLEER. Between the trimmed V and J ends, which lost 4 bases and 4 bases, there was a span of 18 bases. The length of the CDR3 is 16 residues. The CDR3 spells CASSPEFSGVPDTQYF. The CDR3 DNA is TGCGCCAGCAGCCCCGAGTTTTCGGGAGTACCAGATACGCAGTATTTT.

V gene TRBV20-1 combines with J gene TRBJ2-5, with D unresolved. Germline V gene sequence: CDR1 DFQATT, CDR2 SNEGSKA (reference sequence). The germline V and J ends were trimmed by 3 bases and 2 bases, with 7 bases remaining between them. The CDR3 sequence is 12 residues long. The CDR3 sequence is CSARSLQETQYF. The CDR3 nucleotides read TGCAGTGCTAGGTCCCTTCAAGAGACCCAGTACTTC.

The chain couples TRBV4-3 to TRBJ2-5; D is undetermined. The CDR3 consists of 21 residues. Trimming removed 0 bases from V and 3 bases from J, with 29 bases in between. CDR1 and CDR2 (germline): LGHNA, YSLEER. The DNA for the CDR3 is TGCGCCAGCAGCCAAGAAATCTGGGCGGCCACAATGAATTTTGGTAAAGAGACCCAGTACTTC. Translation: CASSQEIWAATMNFGKETQYF.

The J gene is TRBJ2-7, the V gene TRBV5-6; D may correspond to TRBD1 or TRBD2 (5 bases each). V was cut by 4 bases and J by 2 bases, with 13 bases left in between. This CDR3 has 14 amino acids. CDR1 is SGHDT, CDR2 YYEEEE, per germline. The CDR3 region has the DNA TGTGCCAGCAGCCTGCCGGGACGCGCCTACGAGCAGTACGTC. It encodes CASSLPGRAYEQYV.

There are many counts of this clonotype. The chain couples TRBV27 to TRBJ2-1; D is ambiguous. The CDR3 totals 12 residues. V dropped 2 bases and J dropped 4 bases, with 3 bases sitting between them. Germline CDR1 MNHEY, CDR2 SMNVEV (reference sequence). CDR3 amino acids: CASSLNYNEQFF. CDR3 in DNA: TGTGCCAGCAGTTTAAATTACAATGAGCAGTTCTTC.

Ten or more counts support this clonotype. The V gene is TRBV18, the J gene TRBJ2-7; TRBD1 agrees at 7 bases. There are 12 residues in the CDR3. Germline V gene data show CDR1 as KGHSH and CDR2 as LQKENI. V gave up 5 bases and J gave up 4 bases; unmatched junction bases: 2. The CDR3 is CASSGTAYEQYF. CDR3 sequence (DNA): TGTGCCAGCTCAGGGACAGCGTACGAGCAGTACTTC.

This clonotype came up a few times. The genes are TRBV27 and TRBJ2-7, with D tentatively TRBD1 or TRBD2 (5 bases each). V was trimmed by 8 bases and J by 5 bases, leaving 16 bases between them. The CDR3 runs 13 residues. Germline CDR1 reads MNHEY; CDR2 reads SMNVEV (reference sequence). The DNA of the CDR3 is TGTGCCAGCCGGGACCGGACGCAGCACGAGCAGTACTTC. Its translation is CASRDRTQHEQYF.

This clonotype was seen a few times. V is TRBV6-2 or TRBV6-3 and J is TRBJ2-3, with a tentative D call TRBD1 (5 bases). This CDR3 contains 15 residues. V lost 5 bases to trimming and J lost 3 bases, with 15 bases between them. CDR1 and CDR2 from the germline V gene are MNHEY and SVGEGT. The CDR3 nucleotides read TGTGCCAGCAGTACTAAGGGGATTTCGACAGATACGCAGTATTTT. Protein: CASSTKGISTDTQYF.

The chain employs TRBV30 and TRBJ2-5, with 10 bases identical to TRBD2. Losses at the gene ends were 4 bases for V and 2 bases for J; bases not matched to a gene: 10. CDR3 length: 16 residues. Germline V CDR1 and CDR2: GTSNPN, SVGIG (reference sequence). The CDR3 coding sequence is TGTGCCTGGAAAGGAACTAGCGGGACGAGACAAGAGACCCAGTACTTC. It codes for CAWKGTSGTRQETQYF.

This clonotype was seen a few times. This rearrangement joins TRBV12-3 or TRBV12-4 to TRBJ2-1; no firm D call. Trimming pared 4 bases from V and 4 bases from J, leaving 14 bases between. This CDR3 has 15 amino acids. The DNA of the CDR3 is TGTGCCAGCAGTTACTCCATATTTCTATACAATGAGCAGTTCTTC. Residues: CASSYSIFLYNEQFF.

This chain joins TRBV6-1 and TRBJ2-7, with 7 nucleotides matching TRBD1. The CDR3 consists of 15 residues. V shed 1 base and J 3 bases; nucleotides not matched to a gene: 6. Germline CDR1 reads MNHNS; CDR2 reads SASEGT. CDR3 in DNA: TGTGCCAGCAGTGAAGAAAGGGACAGCTTCTACGAGCAGTACTTC. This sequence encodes CASSEERDSFYEQYF.

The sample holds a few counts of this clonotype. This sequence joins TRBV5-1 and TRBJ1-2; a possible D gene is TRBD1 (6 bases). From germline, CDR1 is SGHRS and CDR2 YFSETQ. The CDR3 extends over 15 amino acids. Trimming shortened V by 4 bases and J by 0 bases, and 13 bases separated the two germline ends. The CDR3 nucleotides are TGCGCCAGCAGCAGTGGACAGCCCACTAACTATGGCTACACCTTC. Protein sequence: CASSSGQPTNYGYTF.

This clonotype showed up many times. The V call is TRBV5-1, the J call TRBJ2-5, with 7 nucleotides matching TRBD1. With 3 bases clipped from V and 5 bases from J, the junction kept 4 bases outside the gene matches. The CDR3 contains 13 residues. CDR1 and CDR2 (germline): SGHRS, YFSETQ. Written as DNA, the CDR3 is TGCGCCAGCAGCTCGACAGGGCCGGAGACCCAGTACTTC. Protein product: CASSSTGPETQYF.

CDR3 in DNA: TGTGCCAGCAGCTTATGGGTCGCCAGCGTACCCTTCAAAAACATTCAGTACTTC. Protein product: CASSLWVASVPFKNIQYF. V gene TRBV7-8 combines with J gene TRBJ2-4; D is undetermined. The length of the CDR3 is 18 residues. Between the trimmed V and J ends, which lost 2 bases and 3 bases, there was a span of 20 bases. Germline CDR1 SGHVS, CDR2 FQNEAQ.

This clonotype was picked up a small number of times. The CDR3 protein is CASSQARPRAGNEQFF. CDR3 DNA sequence: TGCGCCAGCAGCCAAGCCCGACCGCGGGCAGGGAATGAGCAGTTCTTC. The rearrangement links TRBV4-1 to TRBJ2-1; D possibly uses TRBD1 or TRBD2 (5 bases each). V lost 1 base to trimming and J lost 7 bases, with 17 bases between them. CDR1 is MGHRA, CDR2 YSYEKL, per germline. This CDR3 spans 16 amino acids.